This T cell receptor (beta chain) was sequenced for a study of blood T cells in healthy people across ages. The use of a sample-barcoded 5' primer and a J-beta primer mix characterized a second PCR of roughly 6 to 11 cycles. Researchers report that a template-switch adaptor with 12 random nucleotides tagged each cDNA molecule. One entry per CDR3 protein results from TCRdb running MiXCR on the 5' RACE reads. The sample shows around 400,000 distinct CDR3 sequences, about 55% of them seen only once. Study outcomes and limitations: PBMCs that were unsorted prevented a conclusive naive versus antigen-experienced comparison.

V lost 4 bases to trimming and J lost 6 bases, with 16 bases between them. Germline assignment: CDR1 SQVTM and CDR2 ANQGSEA. The CDR3 consists of 14 residues. This clonotype has just a few counts. Its antigen is undetermined. This TCR derives from a man aged 60 to 75 in good health. The genes are TRBV29-1 and TRBJ2-1; the D is unclear. The sample consisted of blood. CDR3 loop: CSVAERLGANEQFF. The CDR3 DNA reads TGCAGCGTTGCCGAGAGATTAGGAGCCAATGAGCAGTTCTTC.